This T cell receptor (beta chain) was identified in a study of blood T cell repertoires in COVID-19. The wider study: Acute-phase and convalescent COVID-19 samples originated in the United States, Italy and Spain. Sources were T cells, B-cell-depleted T cells, or PBMCs; the material itself was cDNA or gDNA.

Germline CDR1 reads SGHAT; CDR2 reads FQNNGV. V shed 5 bases, J shed 9 bases, and the junction held 5 bases outside the gene matches. The CDR3 contains 14 residues. Source study methods: Reference gene primers were amplified, and this amplification served to estimate nucleated cell counts. Libraries were prepared by immunoSEQ multiplex PCR; TCRdb keeps only in-frame clonotypes and omits some of them. D and trimming were read from the DNA, whereas the V and J calls and clone size are those reported in that table. The data show 130,000 or so clones, roughly nine tenths seen once. Followed longitudinally, the Seattle patients had been enrolled during active infection.

This TCR was sampled from a woman in her seventies with COVID-19, enrolled during active disease. The gene calls are TRBV11-2 and TRBJ1-6, with 9 bases matching TRBD1. Source material: peripheral blood. The CDR3 coding sequence is TGTGCCAGCAGCCTCGGGACAGGGTCTTCACCCCTCCACTTT. This codes for CASSLGTGSSPLHF. Full variable domain (outside the CDR3, taken from reference TRBV11-2 and TRBJ1-6): EAGVAQSPRYKIIEKRQSVAFWCNPISGHATLYWYQQILGQGPKLLIQFQNNGVVDDSQLPKDRFSAERLKGVDSTLKIQPAKLEDSAVYLCASSLGTGSSPLHFGNGTRLTVT.